Shown below are 14 T cell receptor beta chains from a single sample sequenced in a study of blood T cell repertoires in COVID-19 (dated by TCRdb to the early 2020s). The receptor library was made with the immunoSEQ multiplex PCR assay. TCRdb provides this immuneACCESS table in a form limited to in-frame rearrangements. Some clones are lacking; in checked studies, under half of them reflect an unresolved V gene, and why the rest are absent is not known. Counted in this sample were nearly 350,000 clones; about 87% of them appeared once. The ten most abundant clones make up roughly 6.3% of the sample. Sequences were obtained from peripheral blood. Receptor source: a woman aged 50 to 60 with COVID-19, enrolled during active disease.

The DNA for the CDR3 is TGTGCCTGGATCACGCCACAGGGTGGTTCACCCCTCCACTTT. Translating it yields CAWITPQGGSPLHF. V and J are TRBV30 and TRBJ1-6, with a tentative D call TRBD1 (6 bases). The germline CDR1 and CDR2 sequences are GTSNPN and SVGIG (reference sequence). This CDR3 region has 14 residues. V was trimmed by 4 bases and J by 9 bases, leaving 16 bases between them. Based on the CDR3 plus reference TRBV30 and TRBJ1-6, the full variable domain is SQTIHQWPATLVQPVGSPLSLECTVEGTSNPNLYWYRQAAGRGLQLLFYSVGIGQISSEVPQNLSASRPQDRQFILSSKKLLLSDSGFYLCAWITPQGGSPLHFGNGTRLTVT.

This chain connects TRBV28 to TRBJ2-7; D ambiguous. V gave up 8 bases and J gave up 6 bases, with 17 bases separating them. Germline-derived CDR1 and CDR2 are MDHEN and SYDVKM. CDR3 size: 13 residues. CDR3 amino acids: CASLSPPSPEQYF. CDR3 nucleotides: TGTGCCAGCCTAAGTCCTCCATCACCCGAGCAGTACTTC.

The chain carries TRBV11-2 and TRBJ2-1; D might be TRBD2 (5 bases). CDR1 is SGHAT and CDR2 is FQNNGV in the germline V gene. The length of the CDR3 is 13 residues. V was trimmed by 3 bases and J by 8 bases, leaving 11 bases between them. The CDR3 DNA is TGTGCCAGCAGCTTTCGAGGGTCCGATGAGCAGTTCTTC. It yields the protein CASSFRGSDEQFF.

The J gene is TRBJ1-1, the V gene TRBV3-1 (or the pseudogene TRBV3-2); tentative D call: TRBD1 (5 bases). V was clipped by 0 bases and J by 1 base, with 12 bases between them. The CDR3 totals 16 residues. Per the germline V gene, CDR1 is LGHDT and CDR2 is YNNKEL (reference sequence). The CDR3 reads CASSQERVRENTEAFF. The CDR3 DNA reads as TGTGCCAGCAGCCAAGAACGGGTCAGGGAGAACACTGAAGCTTTCTTT.

This clone was observed a single time. This sequence joins TRBV4-1 and TRBJ1-1; D possibly corresponds to TRBD1 (5 bases). Germline V lookup: CDR1 MGHRA, CDR2 YSYEKL. V was trimmed by 1 base and J by 6 bases, leaving 15 bases between them. CDR3 length equals 15 residues. The CDR3 region is CASSQGRGVPAEAFF. The CDR3 nucleotides read TGCGCCAGCAGCCAAGGTCGGGGGGTTCCCGCTGAAGCTTTCTTT.

This chain uses TRBV27 with TRBJ2-1; 10 bases map to TRBD1. This CDR3 contains 15 residues. V shed 6 bases and J 9 bases; nucleotides not matched to a gene: 11. The germline V gene encodes CDR1 MNHEY and CDR2 SMNVEV (reference sequence). The CDR3 DNA follows: TGTGCCAGCAGGACAGACAGGGGGCAAAAGGGTGAGCAGTTCTTC. It yields the protein CASRTDRGQKGEQFF.

This clone was detected only a few times. The V and J genes are TRBV7-8 and TRBJ1-1; no firm D call. V lost 1 base, J lost 10 bases, and 16 bases lay in between. CDR1 is SGHVS and CDR2 is FQNEAQ in the germline V gene. CDR3 length: 14 amino acids. The chain's CDR3 is CASSLGMGGNRAFF. The CDR3 bases are TGTGCCAGCAGCTTAGGGATGGGCGGGAATAGAGCTTTCTTT.

This chain links TRBV24-1 with TRBJ2-5; D uncertain. This CDR3 has 15 amino acids. Germline-derived CDR1 and CDR2 are KGHDR and SFDVKD. The germline V and J ends were trimmed by 3 bases and 2 bases, with 12 bases remaining between them. CDR3 DNA sequence: TGTGCCACCAGTGATCCCCGATGGGCACAAGAGACCCAGTACTTC. This sequence encodes CATSDPRWAQETQYF.

The chain uses TRBV19 and TRBJ2-2; 14 bases align to TRBD2. This CDR3 region has 18 residues. The V gene's germline CDR1 is LNHDA and CDR2 SQIVND (reference sequence). V lost 6 bases, J lost 0 bases, and 6 bases stayed unmatched. CDR3 sequence (DNA): TGTGCCAGTAGGGGGGGGACTAGCGGGAGCGCGAACACCGGGGAGCTGTTTTTT. Its protein is CASRGGTSGSANTGELFF.

This rearrangement joins TRBV14 to TRBJ2-3; D gene uncertain. The V and J ends lost 0 bases and 2 bases respectively, with 15 bases between them. Germline CDR1 and CDR2: SGHDN and FVKESK. The CDR3 contains 17 residues. Here the CDR3 DNA reads TGTGCCAGCAGCCAAGATTGGGCGATGGAATCCACAGATACGCAGTATTTT. This sequence encodes CASSQDWAMESTDTQYF.

The chain employs TRBV27 and TRBJ1-2; D might be TRBD1 (5 bases). The CDR3 is 15 residues long. The germline gives CDR1 MNHEY, CDR2 SMNVEV (reference sequence). Trimming cost V 6 bases and J 8 bases, with 22 bases left between them. The CDR3 region is CASRSPGAGIGGYTF. CDR3 bases: TGTGCCAGCAGGTCCCCTGGGGCGGGAATAGGGGGCTACACCTTC.

The J gene is TRBJ2-3, the V gene TRBV10-3; TRBD2 matches at 7 bases. Germline assignment: CDR1 ENHRY and CDR2 SYGVKD. Losses at the gene ends were 6 bases for V and 1 base for J; bases not matched to a gene: 19. The CDR3 spans 19 residues. The CDR3 DNA sequence: TGTGCCATCAGGGGGACTTCTAGCGGTGGGAGCCGGGGCACAGATACGCAGTATTTT. This translates into CAIRGTSSGGSRGTDTQYF.

The CDR3, as DNA: TGTGCCAGCAGCCAAGGGGACAGGGGAGTTACCTTCTCTGGGGCCAACGTCCTGACTTTC. Protein product: CASSQGDRGVTFSGANVLTF. The chain recombines TRBV14 with TRBJ2-6; 10 nucleotides match TRBD1. V was clipped by 1 base and J by 0 bases; unmatched bases: 9. The CDR3 is 20 amino acids. Germline V gene sequence: CDR1 SGHDN, CDR2 FVKESK. Full variable domain (missing parts from reference TRBV14 and TRBJ2-6): EAGVTQFPSHSVIEKGQTVTLRCDPISGHDNLYWYRRVMGKEIKFLLHFVKESKQDESGMPNNRFLAERTGGTYSTLKVQPAELEDSGVYFCASSQGDRGVTFSGANVLTFGAGSRLTVL.

The genes are TRBV21-1 and TRBJ1-1; no DNA check was done on the table's D call, TRBD1. TRBV21-1 is flagged as a pseudogene. This CDR3 region has 15 residues. In DNA form, the CDR3 reads TGTGCCAGCAGCAAAGGACCACAGCCTAACACTCAAGCTTTCTTT. It translates to CASSKGPQPNTQAFF.